The rows below give T cell receptor beta chains drawn from one sample of a study of beta chain features in type 1 diabetes. Sequencing was performed with immunoSEQ multiplex PCR; in TCRdb, only in-frame clones are kept and a portion is missing. The data hold about 360,000 clones, with over 10% observed a single time. Material: naive CD4+ T cells from blood. The receptors stem from a man aged 18 to 30 in good health. The CDR3 runs from the conserved cysteine through the conserved F or W. The D gene is left open where the match is weak. Not all rows give a size; the values are once, few, many and, for expanded clones, a class.

j_call: TRBJ2-5
d_call: NA
v_call: TRBV7-9
clone_size: few
cdr3_aa: CASNPGGSGTRLYF
cdr3_nt: TGTGCCAGCAACCCAGGGGGGTCCGGGACCCGCCTCTACTTC

j_call: TRBJ2-5
d_call: NA
v_call: TRBV7-9
clone_size: many
cdr3_aa: CASSLQMETQYF
cdr3_nt: TGTGCCAGCAGCCTACAGATGGAGACCCAGTACTTC

j_call: TRBJ1-4
d_call: TRBD1
v_call: TRBV11-1
clone_size: few
cdr3_aa: CASSVDRASEKLFF
cdr3_nt: TGTGCCAGCAGCGTGGACAGGGCGTCCGAAAAACTGTTTTTT

j_call: TRBJ1-2
d_call: NA
v_call: TRBV7-9
clone_size: NA
cdr3_aa: CASSLQRGIPNYGYTF
cdr3_nt: TGTGCCAGCAGCTTACAACGAGGAATCCCTAACTATGGCTACACCTTC

j_call: TRBJ1-1
d_call: NA
v_call: TRBV7-9
clone_size: NA
cdr3_aa: CASSRPGTEAFF
cdr3_nt: TGTGCCAGCAGCCGACCAGGGACTGAAGCTTTCTTT

j_call: TRBJ1-5
d_call: TRBD1
v_call: TRBV28
clone_size: NA
cdr3_aa: CASGQGAPSNQPQHF
cdr3_nt: TGTGCCAGCGGACAGGGGGCCCCGAGCAATCAGCCCCAGCATTTT

j_call: TRBJ2-4
d_call: TRBD2
v_call: TRBV18
clone_size: few
cdr3_aa: CASSPAGDLNIQYF
cdr3_nt: TGTGCCAGCTCACCAGCGGGGGACTTGAACATTCAGTACTTC

j_call: TRBJ2-5
d_call: NA
v_call: TRBV14
clone_size: few
cdr3_aa: CASSQVPGTQYF
cdr3_nt: TGTGCCAGCAGCCAAGTTCCAGGGACCCAGTACTTC

j_call: TRBJ2-5
d_call: NA
v_call: TRBV9
clone_size: NA
cdr3_aa: CASGRTTQETQYF
cdr3_nt: TGTGCCAGCGGCAGGACAACGCAAGAGACCCAGTACTTC

j_call: TRBJ2-1
d_call: NA
v_call: TRBV11-2
clone_size: few
cdr3_aa: CASSFDAGRWVEQFF
cdr3_nt: TGTGCCAGCAGCTTCGACGCGGGTCGGTGGGTTGAGCAGTTCTTC

j_call: TRBJ2-1
d_call: NA
v_call: TRBV6-1
clone_size: NA
cdr3_aa: CASGRTGWTNEQFF
cdr3_nt: TGTGCCAGCGGGAGGACAGGTTGGACCAATGAGCAGTTCTTC

j_call: TRBJ1-5
d_call: TRBD1
v_call: TRBV27
clone_size: few
cdr3_aa: CASSADPDRARLRSQHF
cdr3_nt: TGTGCCAGCAGTGCGGATCCCGACAGGGCCCGACTTCGGTCCCAGCATTTT

j_call: TRBJ2-1
d_call: TRBD1
v_call: TRBV7-9
clone_size: NA
cdr3_aa: CASRYTGANEQFF
cdr3_nt: TGTGCCAGCAGATACACAGGGGCTAATGAGCAGTTCTTC

j_call: TRBJ2-5
d_call: NA
v_call: TRBV28
clone_size: few
cdr3_aa: CASSLVHRETQYF
cdr3_nt: TGTGCCAGCAGTTTGGTTCATCGGGAGACCCAGTACTTC